Below are 20 T cell receptor beta chains sequenced from a single sample in a study of T cells in Graves' hyperthyroidism and ophthalmopathy. TCR beta CDR3 regions were amplified from RNA. The HTBI primer set served for first-round RT-PCR of the TCR CDR3. Using its own MiXCR run on the multiplex PCR reads, TCRdb lists one record per CDR3 protein. The sample consists of 600,000 to 700,000 distinct CDR3 sequences, roughly 15% of them appearing once. The source material was blood. Every receptor here comes from a woman in her thirties or forties with Graves' ophthalmopathy.

This clonotype was found a few times. The chain recombines TRBV5-7 with TRBJ2-7; D uncertain. TRBV5-7 is marked as an open reading frame, function uncertain. The CDR3 is 15 residues long. Trimming left V 1 base short and J 2 bases short, with 13 bases between. As DNA, the CDR3 is TGTGCCAGCAGCTTGTTTCCCCTTTGGACCTACGAGCAGTACTTC. Its translation is CASSLFPLWTYEQYF.

This clonotype was counted at least ten times. CDR3 protein: CASSLLASGISEQYF. CDR3 nucleotides: TGTGCCAGCAGTTTATTGGCTAGCGGGATAAGCGAGCAGTACTTC. The V gene is TRBV27, the J gene TRBJ2-7; TRBD2 agrees at 9 bases. V dropped 1 base and J dropped 6; count of bases not matched to a gene: 7. The CDR3 runs 15 residues. The V gene's germline CDR1 is MNHEY and CDR2 SMNVEV (reference sequence).

This clonotype was counted many times. This chain connects TRBV6-1 to TRBJ2-7, with TRBD1 identical over 7 bases. With 4 bases clipped from V and 3 bases from J, the junction kept 6 bases outside the gene matches. CDR1 and CDR2 (germline): MNHNS, SASEGT. This CDR3 contains 14 residues. CDR3 DNA: TGTGCCAGCAGTGGGGGACAGTCGTTCTACGAGCAGTACTTC. It translates to CASSGGQSFYEQYF.

This clonotype occurred many times. V gene TRBV5-1 combines with J gene TRBJ2-2; TRBD1 aligns across 8 bases. V lost 3 bases, J lost 4 bases, and 8 bases stayed unmatched. CDR3 length: 16 residues. Germline CDR1 SGHRS, CDR2 YFSETQ. CDR3 nucleotide sequence: TGCGCCAGCAGCTCCCAACAGGGGGTCCCCACCGGGGAGCTGTTTTTT. Translating gives CASSSQQGVPTGELFF.

Comments on this clonotype: This may stem from a read error, because a much larger clone lies one nucleotide away. The V and J genes are TRBV12-3 or TRBV12-4 and TRBJ2-7; D may be TRBD1 (5 bases). This CDR3 comprises 15 residues. The CDR3 here is CTSSKDSLSSYEQYF. The CDR3 DNA is TGTACCAGCAGTAAAGACAGCTTATCCTCCTACGAGCAGTACTTC.

This clonotype was seen repeatedly, ten times or more. This chain links TRBV11-2 with TRBJ2-2; D is perhaps TRBD1 (6 bases). CDR1 and CDR2 (germline): SGHAT, FQNNGV. The CDR3 is 15 amino acids. The germline V and J ends were trimmed by 0 bases and 3 bases, with 8 bases remaining between them. CDR3 sequence (DNA): TGTGCCAGCAGCTTAGACAGGGGAGACACCGGGGAGCTGTTTTTT. Translation: CASSLDRGDTGELFF. Full variable domain (remainder filled in from reference TRBV11-2 and TRBJ2-2): EAGVAQSPRYKIIEKRQSVAFWCNPISGHATLYWYQQILGQGPKLLIQFQNNGVVDDSQLPKDRFSAERLKGVDSTLKIQPAKLEDSAVYLCASSLDRGDTGELFFGEGSRLTVL.

This clonotype was seen only a few times. The chain has TRBV5-4 and TRBJ2-7, with 7 bases that match TRBD1. This CDR3 region has 15 residues. CDR1 SGHNT and CDR2 YYREEE come from the germline V gene (reference sequence). V lost 0 bases and J lost 1; bases outside the gene matches: 4. CDR3 region: CASSLDGQASYEQYF. The CDR3 nucleotides are TGTGCCAGCAGCTTGGATGGACAGGCGTCCTACGAGCAGTACTTC.

This clonotype has a count of ten or more. The chain has TRBV20-1 and TRBJ1-1; D is ambiguous. Germline V lookup: CDR1 DFQATT, CDR2 SNEGSKA (reference sequence). CDR3 length equals 10 residues. Between the trimmed V and J ends, which lost 4 bases and 13 bases, there was a span of 13 bases. CDR3 sequence (DNA): TGCAGTGCTATCGGGAGTCAAGGTTTCTTT. Protein sequence: CSAIGSQGFF.

In its sample, this clonotype was seen once. The CDR3 DNA follows: TGTGCCAGCAGTTTAGCGGGAGGGACAGCTGAAGCTTTCTTT. Residues: CASSLAGGTAEAFF. The chain carries TRBV12-3 or TRBV12-4 and TRBJ1-1; 7 bases align to TRBD1. V was pared by 0 bases and J by 6 bases, with 4 bases of the junction left unmatched. CDR3 size: 14 residues.

This clonotype was counted a few times. The rearrangement joins TRBV4-3 to TRBJ2-2; 7 bases line up with TRBD1. The CDR3 loop spans 15 amino acids. CDR1 LGHNA and CDR2 YSLEER come from the germline V gene. The V segment lost 0 bases and the J segment 4 bases; nucleotides outside the gene matches: 2. Here the CDR3 DNA reads TGCGCCAGCAGCCAAGAACAGGGGAGCACCGGGGAGCTGTTTTTT. Its translation is CASSQEQGSTGELFF.

This clonotype was observed at least ten times. The chain couples TRBV6-5 to TRBJ1-1; the D is unclear. This CDR3 has 13 amino acids. In germline, CDR1 is MNHEY, CDR2 SVGAGI. Trimming shortened V by 11 bases and J by 0 bases, and 13 bases separated the two germline ends. CDR3 sequence: CAGRPLMNTEAFF. CDR3 in DNA: TGTGCCGGGCGACCGCTGATGAACACTGAAGCTTTCTTT.

The table lists this clonotype with many counts. The V and J genes are TRBV7-8 and TRBJ1-2, with D hard to call. V was cut by 6 bases and J by 2 bases, with 10 bases left in between. The CDR3 sequence is 13 residues long. Germline V gene lookup returns CDR1 SGHVS and CDR2 FQNEAQ. CDR3 coding DNA: TGTGCCAGCAGTCAGGCCAGAAACTATGGCTACACCTTC. Its protein product is CASSQARNYGYTF.

In its sample, this clonotype was seen many times. Here the CDR3 reads CASSYSAGFGTQYF. The DNA for the CDR3 is TGTGCCAGCAGTTACTCGGCAGGGTTCGGGACCCAGTACTTC. V and J are TRBV6-5 and TRBJ2-5, with D possibly matching TRBD1 (5 bases). CDR1 and CDR2 (germline): MNHEY, SVGAGI. The CDR3 has 14 amino acids. Trimming removed 0 bases from V and 7 bases from J, with 12 bases in between.

This clonotype was counted many times. The chain is built from TRBV27 and TRBJ2-7, with TRBD2 as a possible D gene (5 bases). CDR1 is MNHEY and CDR2 is SMNVEV in the germline V gene (reference sequence). Trimming took 7 bases from V and 0 from J, leaving 10 bases between them. The CDR3 loop spans 13 amino acids. DNA of the CDR3: TGTGCCAGCAAAGCTAGCAACTCCTACGAGCAGTACTTC. Protein: CASKASNSYEQYF.

Ten or more counts support this clonotype. The V and J genes are TRBV7-3 and TRBJ2-7; a weak D match, TRBD2 (5 bases). V shed 3 bases and J shed 5 bases, with 11 bases lying between them. CDR1 and CDR2 from the germline V gene are SGHTA and FQGTGA. The CDR3 covers 13 residues. CDR3 protein: CASSFGLSDEQYF. In DNA, the CDR3 is TGTGCCAGCAGCTTTGGACTGTCTGACGAGCAGTACTTC.

This clonotype has ten or more counts. The chain employs TRBV20-1 and TRBJ2-7, with D tentatively TRBD2 (6 bases). Looked up from germline, CDR1 is DFQATT and CDR2 is SNEGSKA (reference sequence). The CDR3 runs to 13 residues. V dropped 3 bases and J dropped 4 bases, with 13 bases sitting between them. CDR3 nucleotides: TGCAGTGCTAGCGGTACAGGAGGGTACGAGCAGTACTTC. It is translated as CSASGTGGYEQYF.

In this sample, this clonotype turned up many times. The CDR3 reads CSASGVAGGPHTQDTQYF. The CDR3 nucleotides read TGCAGTGCTAGTGGGGTAGCGGGAGGGCCTCACACACAAGATACGCAGTATTTT. The chain couples TRBV20-1 to TRBJ2-3; TRBD2 matches at 11 bases. There are 18 residues in the CDR3. V was pared by 3 bases and J by 5 bases, with 16 bases of the junction left unmatched. Germline CDR1 is DFQATT and CDR2 is SNEGSKA (reference sequence).

Of note for this clonotype: A far larger clone is off by one base, so a read error is likely. The chain recombines TRBV13 with TRBJ2-2; D is uncertain. Germline CDR1 is PRHDT and CDR2 is FYEKMQ (reference sequence). CDR3 size: 11 residues. Trimming left V 7 bases short and J 6 bases short, with 6 bases between. The CDR3, as DNA: TGTGCCAGCAACTTTTCCGGGGAGCTGTTTTTT. This encodes CASNFSGELFF.

This clonotype came up once. The V and J genes are TRBV30 and TRBJ2-1; 14 bases agree with TRBD2. Germline V gene sequence: CDR1 GTSNPN, CDR2 SVGIG (reference sequence). V shed 2 bases, J shed 3 bases, and the junction held 15 bases outside the gene matches. CDR3 length: 20 residues. CDR3 region: CAWSRTQGTSGRGSYNEQFF. The CDR3 DNA reads TGTGCCTGGAGTCGAACTCAAGGGACTAGCGGGAGAGGGAGCTACAATGAGCAGTTCTTC.

J is TRBJ2-5 and V is TRBV6-1; D assignment may be TRBD1 or TRBD2 (6 bases each). Germline lookup yields CDR1 MNHNS and CDR2 SASEGT. CDR3 size: 16 residues. Trimming removed 6 bases at V and 5 bases at J, with 22 bases between. The CDR3 protein is CASRSQPLVGGETQYF. CDR3 nucleotides: TGTGCCAGCAGATCACAACCTCTCGTAGGGGGGGAGACCCAGTACTTC.